Detailed here is one TCR beta chain. There is no known antigen for this receptor. Base qualities are not at hand, and no much larger clone is one base apart. CDR1 and CDR2 (PRHDT, FYEKMQ) derive from the germline V gene (reference sequence). The CDR3 runs 13 amino acids, cysteine and phenylalanine included. Left in the record is the CDR3 DNA by itself, 39 bases read in frame from the first base. The record originates from a study of blood T cells in healthy people across ages (dated by TCRdb to the mid-2010s). About the study as a whole: In model experiments, roughly one uniquely barcoded TCR beta cDNA molecule per two T cells was captured by template switching. The study analyzed two additional independent replicas of 1 million unique cDNA reads from the same blood draw for two donors, one aged 18 to 29 and one aged 80 or older. Donors of different ages were randomly distributed across sequencing lanes to avoid experimental bias. The study measured age-related changes in TCR beta repertoire diversity using deep sequencing normalized with unique cDNA molecular identifiers. Donors were grouped into four age groups: young (average approximately 15 years), middle-aged (under 40), aged (62) and long-lived (about 90). On the study overall, not on this receptor specifically: Because donor CMV infection status was unknown, age-related changes in expanded clonotypes were potentially confounded. Conclusive comparison of naive and antigen-experienced compartments was prevented by the profiling of bulk unsorted PBMCs. Observed TCR beta diversity correlated strongly with the percentage of naive T cells measured by flow cytometry. The long-lived group showed more naive CD4+ T cells, fewer expanded clones and increased TCR diversity than the aged group, suggesting age selection. Estimates of total diversity based on one million sequenced T cells were regarded as lower bounds and as underestimates. Observed TCR beta diversity per million T cells fell roughly linearly with age, and a significant reduction was already apparent by age about 43.

Libraries were prepared through 5' RACE. Sequencing relied on an Illumina HiSeq 2500. A second PCR of roughly 7 to 12 cycles was run with a J-beta primer mix and a sample-barcoded 5' primer. A unique molecular identifier was introduced onto each TCR beta cDNA molecule by a template-switch 5' adaptor carrying 12 random nucleotides. Each sample yielded at least 2.5 million CDR3-containing paired-end reads. All of the RNA was converted into first-strand cDNA using the Mint cDNA synthesis kit, with a TRBC-specific oligonucleotide serving as the primer. All cDNA was treated with uracil-DNA glycosylase and then went through a first 18-cycle PCR with the universal primers M1SS and BC2_uni_R. The source study handled its data this way. Normalization of each sample was performed by random selection of 1 million high-quality reads, each carrying a distinct molecular identifier. Reads sharing molecular identifiers were discarded rather than binned into consensus sequences. CDR3 identification, clonotype clustering and error correction used MiTCR with a Q25 quality threshold and the strictest error-elimination algorithm. Lower-bound total TCR beta diversity was estimated with a nonparametric unseen species model using Euler transformation. TCRdb handled the public reads itself, with Q25 trimming in fastp and clone calling in MiXCR, and kept productive beta chains. Each CDR3 protein gets just one entry, which takes the most common genes and DNA from the rows behind it. The V and J calls come from TCRdb's annotation, not from the publication. Across this sample there are roughly 1,800,000 distinct CDR3 sequences, with around 48% seen only once. Over 2% of the sample rests with the top ten.

Systemically healthy Caucasian individuals from Russia, 39 in total and aged about 6 to 95 years, were included as donors. About 9.8 milliliters of peripheral blood were drawn from each donor into EDTA-treated Vacutainer tubes. Ficoll-Paque density-gradient centrifugation was used to isolate PBMCs, with at least 7 million obtained per sample. Total RNA was extracted from PBMCs with Trizol reagent, with at least 5 micrograms obtained per sample. The percentages of naive CD45RAhigh/CD27high T cells were determined by flow cytometry on a PBMC aliquot from every donor. The specimen was blood. The chain was built from TRBV13 and TRBJ2-5; TRBD1 fits 9 bases in the junction. The J call may be in error: the DNA end matches TRBJ2-4 better. The receptor was derived from a woman aged 35 to 49 in good health. The sequenced DNA: TGTGCCAGCAGCTCCGACAGGGGGAACATTCAGTACTTC. It specifies CASSSDRGNIQYF.